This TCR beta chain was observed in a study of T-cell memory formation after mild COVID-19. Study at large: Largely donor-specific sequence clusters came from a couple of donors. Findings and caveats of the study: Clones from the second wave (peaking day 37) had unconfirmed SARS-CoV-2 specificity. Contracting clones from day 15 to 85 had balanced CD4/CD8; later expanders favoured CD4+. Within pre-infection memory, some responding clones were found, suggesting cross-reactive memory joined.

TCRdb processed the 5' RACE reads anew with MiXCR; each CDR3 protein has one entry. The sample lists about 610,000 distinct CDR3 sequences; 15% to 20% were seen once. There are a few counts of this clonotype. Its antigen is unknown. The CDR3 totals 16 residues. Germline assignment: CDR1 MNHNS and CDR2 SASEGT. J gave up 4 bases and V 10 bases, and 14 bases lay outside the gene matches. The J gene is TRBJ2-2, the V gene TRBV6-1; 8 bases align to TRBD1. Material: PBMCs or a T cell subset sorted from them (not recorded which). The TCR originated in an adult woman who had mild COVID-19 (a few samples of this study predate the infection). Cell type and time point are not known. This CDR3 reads CATSLMTGAITGELFF. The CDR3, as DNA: TGTGCCACCTCGTTAATGACAGGGGCGATCACCGGGGAGCTGTTTTTT.